This entry lists 8 T cell receptor beta chains sequenced from one sample in a study of cytomegalovirus exposure and HLA in healthy donors. The PCR ran on 60 Vbeta and 13 Jbeta primers. The data were produced by immunoSEQ multiplex PCR, yet TCRdb's version contains in-frame clones alone and is incomplete. The table has 200,000 or so clones, 70% to 85% seen once. Sequenced material: PBMCs. The receptors stem from a boy aged 2 to 10 in good health and CMV-seronegative.

The rearrangement joins TRBV10-3 to TRBJ2-3; 8 positions agree with TRBD2. Germline CDR1 is ENHRY and CDR2 is SYGVKD. There are 15 residues in the CDR3. V dropped 3 bases and J dropped 2; count of bases not matched to a gene: 4. The DNA for the CDR3 is TGTGCCATCAGTGATGCTAGCGGGTACACAGATACGCAGTATTTT. Its protein is CAISDASGYTDTQYF.

Written as DNA, the CDR3 is TGTGCCAGCAGTTTATCTGGCAGGTGGTATGGCTACACCTTC. Translation: CASSLSGRWYGYTF. V and J are TRBV28 and TRBJ1-2; no reliable D call. CDR1 is MDHEN and CDR2 is SYDVKM in the germline V gene. The ends were cut back, 1 base at V and 5 bases at J, with 11 bases in the middle. This CDR3 contains 14 residues.

The chain links TRBV7-9 to TRBJ2-5; TRBD2 is a possible D gene (6 bases). The CDR3 totals 13 residues. Trimming took 5 bases from V and 5 from J, leaving 12 bases between them. Germline CDR1 SEHNR, CDR2 FQNEAQ (reference sequence). The DNA for the CDR3 is TGTGCCAGCAGCCAGACTAGTCCCGAGACCCAGTACTTC. Protein sequence: CASSQTSPETQYF.

V is TRBV11-3 and J is TRBJ2-1; 8 bases agree with TRBD2. The V gene's germline CDR1 is SGHNT and CDR2 YENEEA. CDR3 size: 16 residues. J lost 0 bases, V lost 5 bases, and 6 bases had no gene match. In nucleotides, the CDR3 is TGTGCCAGCAGCCGGGGGGGGCCGAGCTCCTACAATGAGCAGTTCTTC. Translated: CASSRGGPSSYNEQFF.

V gene TRBV6-5 combines with J gene TRBJ1-1; the D is unclear. The CDR3 contains 15 residues. V was shortened by 0 bases and J by 1 base, with 9 bases between the two germline ends. Germline V gene lookup returns CDR1 MNHEY and CDR2 SVGAGI. This CDR3 reads CASSYSSTGNTEAFF. DNA of the CDR3: TGTGCCAGCAGTTACTCGAGTACCGGGAACACTGAAGCTTTCTTT.

J is TRBJ2-1 and V is TRBV13; D gene uncertain. Germline V lookup: CDR1 PRHDT, CDR2 FYEKMQ (reference sequence). Deletions cut 0 bases from V and 9 bases from J, with 6 bases between. The CDR3 loop spans 12 amino acids. The CDR3 coding sequence is TGTGCCAGCAGCTTAGGCAACACTGAGCAGTTCTTC. Protein sequence: CASSLGNTEQFF. The full variable domain, completed using reference TRBV13 and TRBJ2-1, is AAGVIQSPRHLIKEKRETATLKCYPIPRHDTVYWYQQGPGQDPQFLISFYEKMQSDKGSIPDRFSAQQFSDYHSELNMSSLELGDSALYFCASSLGNTEQFFGPGTRLTVL.

The V call is TRBV5-1, the J call TRBJ2-5, with a tentative D call TRBD1 (5 bases). Looked up from germline, CDR1 is SGHRS and CDR2 is YFSETQ. The CDR3 runs 14 residues. Trimming took 0 bases from V and 3 from J, leaving 9 bases between them. The CDR3 protein is CASSLGGQEETQYF. In nucleotides, the CDR3 is TGCGCCAGCAGCTTGGGGGGCCAGGAAGAGACCCAGTACTTC.

This chain joins TRBV2 and TRBJ2-1; D gene ambiguous. The germline V gene encodes CDR1 SNHLY and CDR2 FYNNEI. V was pared by 3 bases and J by 0 bases, with 9 bases between. The CDR3 spans 15 residues. CDR3 in DNA: TGTGCCAGCAGTGATGGGCCGAGCTCCTACAATGAGCAGTTCTTC. Translation gives CASSDGPSSYNEQFF.